This is a list of T cell receptor beta chains from one sample in a study of T cells in Graves' hyperthyroidism and ophthalmopathy. TCRdb re-called the multiplex PCR reads with MiXCR, one entry per CDR3 protein. Found here are about 280,000 distinct CDR3 sequences, less than 30% of them singletons; the top ten hold around 28%. The material sequenced was blood. The source is a man in his forties or fifties with Graves' hyperthyroidism that later progressed to Graves' ophthalmopathy. CDR3s include the opening cysteine and the closing phenylalanine or tryptophan. The D gene is left open where the match is weak. Clone size is given for some rows only: seen once, a few or many times, or a class if the clone is expanded.

clone_size	v_call	j_call	d_call	cdr3_nt	cdr3_aa
NA	TRBV6-1	TRBJ2-4	NA	TGTGCCAGCAGTCGGGGAGGCTTTGACATTCAGTACTTC	CASSRGGFDIQYF
many	TRBV6-5	TRBJ1-1	NA	TGTGCCAGCAGTCCCATCGGGGTGGACACTGAAGCTTTCTTT	CASSPIGVDTEAFF
NA	TRBV29-1	TRBJ1-5	NA	TGCAGCGTTCGGACAGTTAGCAATCAGCCCCAGCATTTT	CSVRTVSNQPQHF
many	TRBV12-3/TRBV12-4	TRBJ1-5	TRBD1	TGTGCCAGCAGCCGTGGACAGGGGGCAAGCAATCAGCCCCAGCATTTT	CASSRGQGASNQPQHF
many	TRBV2	TRBJ1-1	NA	TGTGCCGGCAGAGGGAAGAAGATGAACACTGAAGCTTTCTTT	CAGRGKKMNTEAFF
many	TRBV27	TRBJ2-2	TRBD1	TGTGCCAGCGGAGACGGTACAGGGGGTCCGAACACCGGGGAGCTGTTTTTT	CASGDGTGGPNTGELFF
many	TRBV28	TRBJ2-5	TRBD2	TGTGCCAGCAGTTTATCTTGGTCGGCGGGAGAAGAGACCCAGTACTTC	CASSLSWSAGEETQYF
many	TRBV20-1	TRBJ2-5	TRBD2	TGCAGTGCTAGAGATGGGGGAGGGGAGACCCAGTACTTC	CSARDGGGETQYF
many	TRBV19	TRBJ1-5	NA	TGTGCCAGCGCCGGGGGTTCGGGGTCGGGTCAGCCCCAGCATTTT	CASAGGSGSGQPQHF
NA	TRBV5-6	TRBJ2-7	TRBD1	TGTGCCAGCAGCCACCCGGGACAGGGGGCCAACCCCTACGAGCAGTACTTC	CASSHPGQGANPYEQYF
many	TRBV4-1	TRBJ2-7	NA	TGCGCCAGCAGCCAAGAAGCGGTCTCCTACGAGCAGTACTTC	CASSQEAVSYEQYF
once	TRBV20-1	TRBJ2-7	TRBD2	TGCAGTGCCTCCGGGACTAGCGGGACCAGCTCCTACGAGCAGTACTTC	CSASGTSGTSSYEQYF
NA	TRBV3-1	TRBJ1-1	TRBD1	TGTGCCAGCAGCCAGGAGGGACAGGGTTCTCTGGGCACTGAAGCTTTCTTT	CASSQEGQGSLGTEAFF
few	TRBV7-2	TRBJ1-5	NA	TGTGCCAGCAGCTTAGCGCGGGCAGTTGGGCAGAATAGCAATCAGCCCCAGCATTTT	CASSLARAVGQNSNQPQHF
many	TRBV5-5	TRBJ2-1	TRBD1	TGTGCCAGCAGTCGGCTCCGGGACAGGGTAGGGAATGAGCAGTTCTTC	CASSRLRDRVGNEQFF
once	TRBV28	TRBJ2-5	NA	TGTGCCAGCAGTTTTCAGCTACTTGTTGGGACCCAGTACTTC	CASSFQLLVGTQYF
many	TRBV18	TRBJ2-2	NA	TGTGCCAGCTCACCAAGCAGTAACGGGGAGCTGTTTTTT	CASSPSSNGELFF
many	TRBV19	TRBJ1-1	TRBD1	TGTGCCAGTAGCGAGGGACAGCTGAACACTGAAGCTTTCTTT	CASSEGQLNTEAFF
NA	TRBV20-1	TRBJ1-1	NA	TGCAGTGCTAGAGATTACCGCGAGGGCCCCCAAGCTTTCTTT	CSARDYREGPQAFF
many	TRBV11-2	TRBJ1-2	NA	TGTGCCAGCAGCCCCGTTGGACAGAACTATGGCTACACCTTC	CASSPVGQNYGYTF
many	TRBV20-1	TRBJ2-7	TRBD2	TGCAGTGCAAAAGAATTTGGGAGGGCCGGTTACGAGCAGTACTTC	CSAKEFGRAGYEQYF
many	TRBV20-1	TRBJ2-5	NA	TGCAGTGCTACAAACCCGTTAGGCTACCAAGAGACCCAGTACTTC	CSATNPLGYQETQYF
many	TRBV12-3/TRBV12-4	TRBJ1-2	NA	TGTGCCAGCAGTTTATCACCCTATGGCTACACCTTC	CASSLSPYGYTF
many	TRBV6-2/TRBV6-3	TRBJ2-7	TRBD2	TGTGCCAGCACTAGCGGGAGGCTGAACGAGCAGTACTTC	CASTSGRLNEQYF
many	TRBV7-8	TRBJ1-2	NA	TGTGCCAGCAGCTTATCCGATCTACTTGGCTACACCTTC	CASSLSDLLGYTF
many	TRBV5-5	TRBJ2-7	TRBD1	TGTGCCAGCAGCGTGAAGGGACAGGAAGTATCCCACGAGCAGTACTTC	CASSVKGQEVSHEQYF
many	TRBV18	TRBJ2-5	NA	TGTGCCAGCTCATCCGTTCAAGAGACCCAGTACTTC	CASSSVQETQYF
many	TRBV6-5	TRBJ2-2	TRBD1	TGTGCCAGCAGTTGGGACAGGGAGACCGGGGAGCTGTTTTTT	CASSWDRETGELFF
few	TRBV29-1	TRBJ2-5	NA	TGCAGCGTTGAAAGGGCCCGGGGGCCAGAGACCCAGTACTTC	CSVERARGPETQYF
many	TRBV27	TRBJ2-5	NA	TGTGCCAGCAGTTTATTCTGGCAGGAAGAGACCCAGTACTTC	CASSLFWQEETQYF
NA	TRBV28	TRBJ2-7	NA	TGTGCCAGCAGTAAGGACTGGCGGCAAGTGAACGAGCAGTACTTC	CASSKDWRQVNEQYF
few	TRBV6-2/TRBV6-3	TRBJ1-5	NA	TGTGCCAGCAGTTACGTGAGAGATCAGCCCCAGCATTTT	CASSYVRDQPQHF
many	TRBV6-2/TRBV6-3	TRBJ2-2	NA	TGTGCCAGCACCAACACGAACATCGGGGAGCTGTTTTTT	CASTNTNIGELFF
many	TRBV12-3/TRBV12-4	TRBJ1-1	NA	TGTGCCAGCAGTTTAGCGTACCACAAATTTAAAGAGGGTTTGGACACTGAAGCTTTCTTT	CASSLAYHKFKEGLDTEAFF
many	TRBV20-1	TRBJ2-2	TRBD2	TGCAGTGCTAGAGATGTAGCGGGGAACACCGGGGAGCTGTTTTTT	CSARDVAGNTGELFF
many	TRBV4-1	TRBJ2-2	TRBD1	TGCGCCAGCAGCCAACCAATCGCTTGGACAGGGAGGACCACCGGGGAGCTGTTTTTT	CASSQPIAWTGRTTGELFF
many	TRBV20-1	TRBJ2-5	TRBD2	TGCAGTGCTAGAGATGTTGGGACTAACCAAGAGACCCAGTACTTC	CSARDVGTNQETQYF
once	TRBV28	TRBJ1-1	TRBD1	TGTGCCAGCAGCCAGGGGGTCCCTGAAGCTTTCTTT	CASSQGVPEAFF
many	TRBV5-1	TRBJ2-5	NA	TGCGCCAGCACCGAGCAAGGCCCGCGAGGGGAGACCCAGTACTTC	CASTEQGPRGETQYF
many	TRBV20-1	TRBJ2-5	NA	TGCAGTGCTAGTCTCCAGGGTAGGGAGACCCAGTACTTC	CSASLQGRETQYF
NA	TRBV12-3/TRBV12-4	TRBJ2-5	TRBD2	TGTGCCAGCAGGCGACTAGCGGGGTTAGAGACCCAGTACTTC	CASRRLAGLETQYF
NA	TRBV7-2	TRBJ2-7	NA	TGTGCCAGCAGCTTAGAAGGGTTGGGCGAGCAGTACTTC	CASSLEGLGEQYF
many	TRBV12-3/TRBV12-4	TRBJ2-5	NA	TGTGCCAGCAGTTTACGGCGGGACGAAGAGACCCAGTACTTC	CASSLRRDEETQYF
NA	TRBV10-1	TRBJ2-7	NA	TGCGCCAGCAGTGCCTCGGGGGGCATCTTTTCCGAGCAGTACTTC	CASSASGGIFSEQYF
few	TRBV12-3/TRBV12-4	TRBJ1-1	NA	TGTGCCAGCAGTTTCCCGACAGGATCCGACGACACTGAAGCTTTCTTT	CASSFPTGSDDTEAFF
NA	TRBV10-3	TRBJ1-2	NA	TGTGCCATCAGTGACATCACAGATAACTATGGCTACACCTTC	CAISDITDNYGYTF